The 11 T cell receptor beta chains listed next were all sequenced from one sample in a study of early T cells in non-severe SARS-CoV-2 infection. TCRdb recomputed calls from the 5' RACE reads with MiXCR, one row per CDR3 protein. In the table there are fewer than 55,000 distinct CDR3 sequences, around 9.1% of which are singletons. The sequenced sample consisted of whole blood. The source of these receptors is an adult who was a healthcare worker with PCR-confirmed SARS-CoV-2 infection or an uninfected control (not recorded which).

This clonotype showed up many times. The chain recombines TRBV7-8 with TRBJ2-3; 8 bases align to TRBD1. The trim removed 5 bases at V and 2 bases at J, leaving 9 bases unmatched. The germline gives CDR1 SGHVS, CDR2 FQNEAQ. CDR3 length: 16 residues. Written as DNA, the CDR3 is TGTGCCAGCAGCCCAGTACGGACAGGGAACACAGATACGCAGTATTTT. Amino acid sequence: CASSPVRTGNTDTQYF.

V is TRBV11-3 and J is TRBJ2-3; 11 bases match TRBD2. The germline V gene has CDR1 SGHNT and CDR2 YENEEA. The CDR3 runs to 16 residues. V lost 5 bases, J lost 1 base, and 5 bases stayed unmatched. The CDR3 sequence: CASSLGTSGRTDTQYF. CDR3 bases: TGTGCCAGCAGCCTGGGGACTAGCGGCCGCACAGATACGCAGTATTTT. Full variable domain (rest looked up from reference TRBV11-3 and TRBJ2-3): EAGVVQSPRYKIIEKKQPVAFWCNPISGHNTLYWYLQNLGQGPELLIRYENEEAVDDSQLPKDRFSAERLKGVDSTLKIQPAELGDSAVYLCASSLGTSGRTDTQYFGPGTRLTVL.

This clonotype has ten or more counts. The chain's CDR3 is CASSFRGNEQFF. The CDR3 bases are TGTGCCAGCAGCTTTAGGGGCAATGAGCAGTTCTTC. The chain recombines TRBV7-9 with TRBJ2-1; tentative D call: TRBD1 (5 bases). CDR1 is SEHNR and CDR2 is FQNEAQ in the germline V gene (reference sequence). V lost 3 bases and J lost 6, with 6 bases in between. The CDR3 spans 12 residues.

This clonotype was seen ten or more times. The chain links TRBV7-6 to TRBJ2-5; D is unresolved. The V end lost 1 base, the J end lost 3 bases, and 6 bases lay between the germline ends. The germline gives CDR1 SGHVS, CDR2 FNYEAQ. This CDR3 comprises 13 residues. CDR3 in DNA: TGTGCCAGCAGCTTAGGGCTAGAAGAGACCCAGTACTTC. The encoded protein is CASSLGLEETQYF.

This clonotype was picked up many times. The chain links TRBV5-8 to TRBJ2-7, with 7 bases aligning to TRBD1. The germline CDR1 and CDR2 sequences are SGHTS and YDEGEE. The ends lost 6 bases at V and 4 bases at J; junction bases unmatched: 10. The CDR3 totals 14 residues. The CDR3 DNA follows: TGTGCCAGCACCGTCCTGAGGGGGCGGTACGAGCAGTACTTC. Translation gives CASTVLRGRYEQYF.

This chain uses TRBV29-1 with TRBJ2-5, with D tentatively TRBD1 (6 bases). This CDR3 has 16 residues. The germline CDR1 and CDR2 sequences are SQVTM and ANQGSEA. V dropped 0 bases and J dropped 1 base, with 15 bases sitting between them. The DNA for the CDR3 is TGCAGCGTTGAAGATCTCGGAAGGGGGTTCCAAGAGACCCAGTACTTC. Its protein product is CSVEDLGRGFQETQYF.

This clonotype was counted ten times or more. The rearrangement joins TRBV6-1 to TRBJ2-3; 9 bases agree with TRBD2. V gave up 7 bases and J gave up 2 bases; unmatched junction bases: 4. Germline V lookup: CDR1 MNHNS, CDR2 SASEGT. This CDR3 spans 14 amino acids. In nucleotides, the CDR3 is TGTGCCAGCACGAGGACTAGCGACACAGATACGCAGTATTTT. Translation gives CASTRTSDTDTQYF.

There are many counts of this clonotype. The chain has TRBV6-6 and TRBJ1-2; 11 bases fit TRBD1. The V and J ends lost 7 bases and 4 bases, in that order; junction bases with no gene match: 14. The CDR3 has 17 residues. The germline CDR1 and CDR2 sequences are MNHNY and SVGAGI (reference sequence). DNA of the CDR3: TGTGCCAGCATGGGGCTGACCGGGACAGGGGGTCCCTATGGCTACACCTTC. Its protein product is CASMGLTGTGGPYGYTF.

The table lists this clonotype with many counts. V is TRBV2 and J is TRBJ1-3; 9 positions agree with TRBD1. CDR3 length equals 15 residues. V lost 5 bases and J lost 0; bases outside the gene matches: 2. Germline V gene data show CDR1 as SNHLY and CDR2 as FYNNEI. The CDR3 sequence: CASSWGQGSGNTIYF. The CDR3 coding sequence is TGTGCCAGCAGTTGGGGACAGGGCTCTGGAAACACCATATATTTT. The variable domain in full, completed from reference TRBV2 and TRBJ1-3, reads EPEVTQTPSHQVTQMGQEVILRCVPISNHLYFYWYRQILGQKVEFLVSFYNNEISEKSEIFDDQFSVERPDGSNFTLKIRSTKLEDSAMYFCASSWGQGSGNTIYFGEGSWLTVV.

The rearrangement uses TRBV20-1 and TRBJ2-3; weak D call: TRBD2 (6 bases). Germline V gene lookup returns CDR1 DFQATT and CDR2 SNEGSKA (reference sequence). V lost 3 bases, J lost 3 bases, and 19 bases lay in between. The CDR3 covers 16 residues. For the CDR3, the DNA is TGCAGTGCTAGCTACACCCGACTAGGTCGTACAGATACGCAGTATTTT. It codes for CSASYTRLGRTDTQYF.

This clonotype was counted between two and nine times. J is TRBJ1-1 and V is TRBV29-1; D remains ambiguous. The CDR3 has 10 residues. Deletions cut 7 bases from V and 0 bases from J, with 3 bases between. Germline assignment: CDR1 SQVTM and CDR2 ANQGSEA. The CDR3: CSALNTEAFF. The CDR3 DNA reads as TGCAGCGCCTTGAACACTGAAGCTTTCTTT.